The present T cell receptor (beta chain) was sequenced within a study of regulatory T cells in long-lasting Graves disease. Study as a whole: Positivity for TSH receptor antibodies plus over 5 years of antithyroid drugs meant persistent Graves' disease.

The study, taken as a whole, reports: Persistent patients had more shared public clonotypes (around 2,700) than new patients (approximately 920). Preferential use of TRBV28, TRBJ1-2 and TRBJ2-5 was seen in persistent disease.

Construction of TCR beta libraries relied on iRepertoire HTBI primers and on Arm-PCR targeting CDR3 regions. One entry per CDR3 protein, called by TCRdb with MiXCR from the multiplex PCR reads. Among about 470,000 distinct CDR3 sequences listed, roughly 20% were seen once. The time point denotes: persistent/refractory GD, antithyroid drugs over 5 years with positive TRAb. From PBMCs, RNA was extracted and then used to make the TCR library. After removal of 5 bases from V and 7 bases from J, the junction contained 9 bases not matched to a gene. The CDR3 sequence is 14 residues long. The germline gives CDR1 SGHTA, CDR2 FQGNSA. This clonotype appeared many times. The target antigen is unknown.

The sequences come from peripheral blood mononuclear cells (PBMCs), collected when the disease was refractory, from a patient treated with antithyroid drugs. The J gene is TRBJ1-2, the V gene TRBV7-2, with 8 bases that match TRBD1. This clonotype was sampled from a female donor with Graves disease. The CDR3 DNA sequence: TGTGCCAGCAGCACCCGACAGGGGCTTGTTGGCTACACCTTC. This gives the protein CASSTRQGLVGYTF.